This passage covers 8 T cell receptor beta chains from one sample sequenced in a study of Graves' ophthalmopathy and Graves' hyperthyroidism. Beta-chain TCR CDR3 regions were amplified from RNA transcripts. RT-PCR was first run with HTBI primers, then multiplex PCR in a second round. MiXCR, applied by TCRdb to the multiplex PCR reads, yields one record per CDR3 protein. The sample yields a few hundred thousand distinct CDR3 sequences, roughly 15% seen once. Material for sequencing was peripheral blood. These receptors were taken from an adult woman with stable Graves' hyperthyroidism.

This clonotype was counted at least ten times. This chain's CDR3 is CASSGTHSGNTIYF. In DNA, the CDR3 is TGTGCCAGCAGTGGGACACACTCTGGAAACACCATATATTTT. The chain uses TRBV2 and TRBJ1-3; D is perhaps TRBD1 (5 bases). The germline V gene has CDR1 SNHLY and CDR2 FYNNEI. The CDR3 has 14 residues. Trimming left V 4 bases short and J 0 bases short, with 7 bases between.

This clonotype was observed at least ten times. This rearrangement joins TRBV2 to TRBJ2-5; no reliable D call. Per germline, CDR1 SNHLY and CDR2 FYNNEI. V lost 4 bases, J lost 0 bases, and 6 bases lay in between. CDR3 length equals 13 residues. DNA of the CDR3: TGTGCCAGCAGTGGGTATAACCAAGAGACCCAGTACTTC. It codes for CASSGYNQETQYF.

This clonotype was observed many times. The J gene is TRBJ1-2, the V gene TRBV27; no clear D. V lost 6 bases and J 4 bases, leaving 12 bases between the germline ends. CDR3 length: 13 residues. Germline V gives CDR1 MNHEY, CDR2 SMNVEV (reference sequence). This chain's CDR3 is CASSPRNSYGYTF. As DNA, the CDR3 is TGTGCCAGCAGCCCACGGAACAGCTATGGCTACACCTTC.

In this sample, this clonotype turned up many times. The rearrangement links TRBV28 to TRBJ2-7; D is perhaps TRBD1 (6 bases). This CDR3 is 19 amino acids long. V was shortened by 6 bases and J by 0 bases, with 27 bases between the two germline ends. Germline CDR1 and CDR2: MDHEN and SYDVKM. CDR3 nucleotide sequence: TGTGCCAGCAGGGGCGGTGGACAGTCCAGAGGGGAAAGCTCCTACGAGCAGTACTTC. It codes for CASRGGGQSRGESSYEQYF.

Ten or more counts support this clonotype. Written as DNA, the CDR3 is TGTGCCAGCAGTGCGGGACAGGGGGCTATGAACACTGAAGCTTTCTTT. Translated, it gives CASSAGQGAMNTEAFF. The V call is TRBV6-1, the J call TRBJ1-1, with 12 bases lining up with TRBD1. Germline V gene data show CDR1 as MNHNS and CDR2 as SASEGT. The CDR3 runs to 16 residues. Unmatched junction bases numbered 3, after V lost 4 bases and J lost 0 bases.

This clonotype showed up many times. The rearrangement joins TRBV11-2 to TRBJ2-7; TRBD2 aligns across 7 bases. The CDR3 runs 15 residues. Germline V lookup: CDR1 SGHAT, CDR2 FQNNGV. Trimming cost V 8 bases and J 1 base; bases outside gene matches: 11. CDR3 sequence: CASGLGASGSYEQYF. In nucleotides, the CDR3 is TGTGCCAGCGGTCTCGGAGCTAGCGGTTCCTACGAGCAGTACTTC.

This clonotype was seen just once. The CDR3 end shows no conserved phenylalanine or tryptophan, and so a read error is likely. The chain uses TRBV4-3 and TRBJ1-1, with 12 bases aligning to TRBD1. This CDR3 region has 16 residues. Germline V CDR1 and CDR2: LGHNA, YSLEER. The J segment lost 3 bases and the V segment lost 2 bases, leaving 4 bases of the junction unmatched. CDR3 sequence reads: CASSQPGQGADTEAFV. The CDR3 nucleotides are TGCGCCAGCAGCCAACCGGGACAGGGGGCAGACACTGAAGCTTTCGTT.

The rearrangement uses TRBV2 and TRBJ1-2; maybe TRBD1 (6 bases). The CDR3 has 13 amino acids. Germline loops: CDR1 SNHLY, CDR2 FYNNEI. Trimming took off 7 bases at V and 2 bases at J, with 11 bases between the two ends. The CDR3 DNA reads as TGTGCCAGCACGCAGGGGATCAACTATGGCTACACCTTC. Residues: CASTQGINYGYTF.